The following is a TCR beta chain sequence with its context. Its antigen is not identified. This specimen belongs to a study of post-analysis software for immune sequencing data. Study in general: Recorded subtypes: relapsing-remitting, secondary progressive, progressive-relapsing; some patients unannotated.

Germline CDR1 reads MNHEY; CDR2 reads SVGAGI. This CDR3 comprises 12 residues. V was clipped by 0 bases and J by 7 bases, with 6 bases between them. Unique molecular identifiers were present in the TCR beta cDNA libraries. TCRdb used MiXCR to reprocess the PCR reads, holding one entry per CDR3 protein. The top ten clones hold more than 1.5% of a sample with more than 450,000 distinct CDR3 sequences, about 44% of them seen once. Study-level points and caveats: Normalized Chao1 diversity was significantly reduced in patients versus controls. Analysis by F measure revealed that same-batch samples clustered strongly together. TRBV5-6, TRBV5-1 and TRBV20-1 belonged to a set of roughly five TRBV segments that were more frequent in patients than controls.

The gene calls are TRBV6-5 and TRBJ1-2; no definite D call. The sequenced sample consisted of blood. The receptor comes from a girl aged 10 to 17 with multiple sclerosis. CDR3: CASSYSTGGYTF. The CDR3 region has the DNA TGTGCCAGCAGTTACTCGACTGGTGGCTACACCTTC.